This note documents a single T cell receptor beta chain sequence. The antigen it binds to is not known. Base-call qualities are not available, and no considerably larger clone is one nucleotide away. The record originates from a study of CD4 T cells in relation to SARS-CoV-2 and coronaviruses (dated by TCRdb to about 2021). Background for the entire study: Using patient-derived lymphoblastoid cell lines, the shared crossreactive spike epitopes were mapped to their HLA restriction. The Adaptive Biotechnologies TCR-sequencing kit was used to sequence samples from a few pre-COVID donors and the naive versus memory experiments, whereas other data were Illumina-based. Expansion assays from other donors in the study were sequenced with a different, Illumina-based TCR-beta assay. At the level of individual TCR clonotypes, the study evaluated whether memory CD4+ T cells crossreact between the spike proteins of SARS-CoV-2 and those of common cold coronaviruses.

The paper's findings and limits, for the study overall: Crossreactive clones showed significantly weaker SARS-CoV-2-driven expansion than monoreactive clones, consistent with antigenic imprinting. Because no donor provided both pre-pandemic and post-infection samples, tracing the source of pre-existing responses was limited. The study was constrained by small numbers of patients and of tested TCRs. In roughly 65% of donors, memory CD4+ clonotypes turned up that crossrecognized SARS-CoV-2 and at least one common cold coronavirus spike. Sequencing naive versus memory cells indicated that the assay picks up memory recall responses, not primary responses primed during culture. Since the crossreactivity analysis centred on spike protein, crossreactivity against other viral proteins was not assessed.

DNA from uncultured naive and memory CD4+ T cells underwent immunoSEQ TCR-beta sequencing at deep resolution. The authors' analysis ran thus. During preprocessing, nonproductive sequences were removed, along with CDR3s that did not begin with C, did not end with F or W, or were shorter than 7 amino acids. Cultured and uncultured naive and memory CD4+ repertoires were searched for CDR3s previously identified as spike- and CEF-reactive. CDR3 homology was measured as pairwise Levenshtein distance, computed with the stringdist R package after trimming three terminal residues from each end. In TCRdb, the immuneACCESS table is reduced to in-frame sequences with V and J assigned. These tables do not hold every clone; where another copy was compared, an unresolved V gene accounts for under half, and the others remain unexplained. Clone size and the V and J calls come from that table; the DNA yielded D and trimming. For this sample there are 68,000 or so clones; 90% to 95% appear just once. The ten largest clones represent approximately 0.2% of the sample.

CD4+ T cells from unexposed donors were collected before the COVID-19 pandemic (2011-2018). Naive and memory CD4+ T cells were separated from cryopreserved PBMCs by CD4 enrichment followed by EasySep naive CD4+ T cell enrichment. Leukapheresis product for the unexposed donors was purchased commercially. Ficoll-Paque PLUS gradient centrifugation was used to isolate PBMCs from either whole blood or leukapheresis product. The PBMCs went either fresh into the expansion assay or into cryopreservation at -140 degrees C. The QIAamp Micro DNA Kit was used to extract genomic DNA from the CD4+ T cells. Reading the germline V gene gives CDR1 LGHNA and CDR2 YSLEER. The CDR3 sequence holds 14 residues, the cysteine and phenylalanine included. Only CDR3 DNA is held: 42 bases, read in frame from base 1. V is pared back by 6 bases and J by 4 bases, with 16 bases lying between the germline termini.

The material sequenced was naive CD4+ T cells from PBMCs. What this sample's cell subset or site label stands for: naive CD4+ T cells isolated by negative enrichment. This chain is built from TRBV4-3 and TRBJ2-7; the D call is tentative, TRBD1 or TRBD2, as each matches 5 bases. The sequence derives from a human donor in good health. The DNA sequence is given as TGCGCCAGCAGGCGTACCGGGGCGGATTACGAGCAGTACTTC. Its protein reads: CASRRTGADYEQYF.